Following are 9 T cell receptor beta chains from one sample sequenced in a study of cytomegalovirus exposure and HLA in healthy donors. The PCR used 60 Vbeta and 13 Jbeta primers. Using immunoSEQ multiplex PCR, the repertoire was profiled, and TCRdb retains in-frame clones only, with some absent. The data show hundreds of thousands of clones, 60% to 80% seen once. The sample consisted of PBMCs. These receptors originate from a male donor in good health and CMV-seronegative.

This chain uses TRBV19 with TRBJ2-3; tentative D call: TRBD1 (6 bases). The germline V and J ends were trimmed by 11 bases and 3 bases, with 18 bases remaining between them. Looked up from germline, CDR1 is LNHDA and CDR2 is SQIVND (reference sequence). This CDR3 comprises 14 residues. In DNA form, the CDR3 reads TGTGCCTCCCACGGACAGTCGGTTACAGATACGCAGTATTTT. It is translated as CASHGQSVTDTQYF.

The chain is built from TRBV4-2 and TRBJ2-5; 9 bases fit TRBD2. This CDR3 contains 19 residues. After removal of 4 bases from V and 5 bases from J, the junction contained 20 bases not matched to a gene. In germline, CDR1 is LGHNA, CDR2 YNFKEQ. The CDR3 DNA reads as TGTGCCAGCAGCCTACCTCCCTTGGCGGGGGGGCCAGCGGAGGAGACCCAGTACTTC. Residues: CASSLPPLAGGPAEETQYF.

The chain uses TRBV20-1 and TRBJ2-2; the D is unclear. Per germline, CDR1 DFQATT and CDR2 SNEGSKA (reference sequence). Deletions cut 4 bases from V and 4 bases from J, with 4 bases between. The CDR3 loop spans 11 amino acids. The CDR3 reads CSAKRTGELFF. For the CDR3, the DNA is TGCAGTGCTAAGCGCACCGGGGAGCTGTTTTTT.

The genes are TRBV15 and TRBJ2-7; TRBD2 agrees at 10 bases. Germline V gene sequence: CDR1 LNHNV, CDR2 YYDKDF (reference sequence). With 1 base clipped from V and 1 base from J, the junction kept 4 bases outside the gene matches. This CDR3 is built from 16 residues. The CDR3 loop is CATSRGTSGTSYEQYF. As DNA, the CDR3 is TGTGCCACCAGCAGAGGAACTAGCGGGACTTCCTACGAGCAGTACTTC.

The chain couples TRBV7-2 to TRBJ1-1, with 7 bases matching TRBD1. The V gene end was trimmed by 4 bases and the J gene end by 7 bases; junction bases not matched to a gene: 12. The germline V gene has CDR1 SGHTA and CDR2 FQGNSA. This CDR3 spans 15 amino acids. Written as DNA, the CDR3 is TGTGCCAGCAGCTCATTCAGGGGCAGGGGGAATGAAGCTTTCTTT. It codes for CASSSFRGRGNEAFF.

V is TRBV10-3 and J is TRBJ1-2, with TRBD1 matching over 9 bases. This CDR3 is 15 amino acids long. The V gene end was trimmed by 4 bases and the J gene end by 2 bases; junction bases not matched to a gene: 5. Germline V gene data show CDR1 as ENHRY and CDR2 as SYGVKD. The DNA of the CDR3 is TGTGCCATCAGTGGGACAGGGGTCAGGAACTATGGCTACACCTTC. Translating it yields CAISGTGVRNYGYTF.

This rearrangement joins TRBV5-4 to TRBJ1-2; D remains ambiguous. V was trimmed by 2 bases and J by 2 bases, leaving 10 bases between them. Germline-derived CDR1 and CDR2 are SGHNT and YYREEE (reference sequence). This CDR3 is 14 amino acids long. DNA for the CDR3: TGTGCCAGCAGCTTATTGACGGGAAACTATGGCTACACCTTC. It is translated as CASSLLTGNYGYTF.

The rearrangement uses TRBV30 and TRBJ1-5; tentative D call: TRBD1 (6 bases). This CDR3 contains 14 residues. The V gene's germline CDR1 is GTSNPN and CDR2 SVGIG (reference sequence). V gave up 0 bases and J gave up 4 bases, with 10 bases separating them. As DNA, the CDR3 is TGTGCCTGGAGTGTAGGGAGGGGGAATCAGCCCCAGCATTTT. It is translated as CAWSVGRGNQPQHF. Full variable domain (remainder filled in from reference TRBV30 and TRBJ1-5): SQTIHQWPATLVQPVGSPLSLECTVEGTSNPNLYWYRQAAGRGLQLLFYSVGIGQISSEVPQNLSASRPQDRQFILSSKKLLLSDSGFYLCAWSVGRGNQPQHFGDGTRLSIL.

This clone was seen once. The genes are TRBV2 and TRBJ2-3; 7 positions agree with TRBD2. V was pared by 2 bases and J by 4 bases, with 15 bases of the junction left unmatched. This CDR3 region has 18 residues. Germline CDR1 and CDR2: SNHLY and FYNNEI. In DNA form, the CDR3 reads TGTGCCAGCAGTGAACGGGGGGACGGGCTGTGGGGCCCAGATACGCAGTATTTT. It codes for CASSERGDGLWGPDTQYF. The complete variable domain, with remaining parts taken from reference TRBV2 and TRBJ2-3, reads EPEVTQTPSHQVTQMGQEVILRCVPISNHLYFYWYRQILGQKVEFLVSFYNNEISEKSEIFDDQFSVERPDGSNFTLKIRSTKLEDSAMYFCASSERGDGLWGPDTQYFGPGTRLTVL.